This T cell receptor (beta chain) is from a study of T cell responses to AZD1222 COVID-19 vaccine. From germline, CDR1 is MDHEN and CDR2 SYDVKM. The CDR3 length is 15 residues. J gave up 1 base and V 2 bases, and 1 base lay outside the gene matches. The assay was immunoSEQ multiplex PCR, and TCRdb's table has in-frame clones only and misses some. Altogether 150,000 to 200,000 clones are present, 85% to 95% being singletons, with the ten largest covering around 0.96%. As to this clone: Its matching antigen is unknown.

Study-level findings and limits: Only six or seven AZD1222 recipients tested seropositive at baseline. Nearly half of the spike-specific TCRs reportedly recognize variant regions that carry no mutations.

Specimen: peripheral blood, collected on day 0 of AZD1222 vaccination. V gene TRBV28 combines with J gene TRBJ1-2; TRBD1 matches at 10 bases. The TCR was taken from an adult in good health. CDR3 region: CASSLGQGGNYGYTF. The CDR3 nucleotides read TGTGCCAGCAGTTTAGGACAGGGGGGTAACTATGGCTACACCTTC.